This section outlines one T cell receptor beta chain sequence together with its context. This clone was picked up a small number of times. Its antigen target is currently unknown. The conserved closing phenylalanine or tryptophan is absent in this CDR3, likely reflecting a read error. The limits of the CDR3 on the DNA are not certain, so only TCRdb's listed CDR3 is given. These data are taken from a study of shared T cell receptors in the human thymus (dated by TCRdb to the early 2020s). A note on the overall study: The study investigated the way shared, self-reactive T-cell receptor alpha chains are produced in the human thymus.

The library came from the immunoSEQ multiplex PCR assay. Not all clones reach the TCRdb copy of this immuneACCESS table, which keeps in-frame sequences only. Checked studies attribute under half of the gap to unresolved V genes and leave the rest unexplained. Within this sample are approximately 730,000 clones, with approximately 85% of them counted one time only. The top ten constitute more than 0.01% of the sample. Reading the germline V gene gives CDR1 SGHTS and CDR2 YDEGEE. The CDR3 length is 17 residues, termini included. This sample also belongs to another study, concerning human thymus T cells. The second investigation adds: In Finland, the donors were immunologically healthy infants who were having open corrective cardiac surgery for congenital heart defects. The thymus tissue came from surgical resects taken out during corrective cardiac surgery. Biased V and J gene segment usage appeared to be present in both thymic and peripheral blood repertoires. The related research found that thymic TCR repertoires overlapped highly between unrelated individuals. The study described the TCR alpha and beta repertoires in about eight infant thymus samples and a few matching peripheral blood samples. Donor ages ranging from roughly 7 to 250 days were recorded, and a handful of male and two female infants were included in the cohort. Thymocytes were freed from the tissue by mechanical means and kept at -70 degrees C as pellets of about 9-30 million cells. A QIAsymphony instrument was used to extract genomic DNA from the frozen cell pellets. TCRB and TCRAD loci were amplified from a standardized quantity of quality-controlled genomic DNA using the immunoSEQ multiplex PCR assay. The amplicons spanned the V(D)J region and were long enough to cover the CDR3 and allow V and J genes to be identified. Amplicon sequencing was performed on an Illumina platform through the commercial immunoSEQ service. Primer bias and sequencing errors were corrected as previously described, and TCRAD and TCRB definitions were based on the IMGT database. The repertoires were analysed using immunoSEQ Analyzer 3.0 and VDJTools for basic statistics, V/J segment usage, diversity estimates, rarefaction and pairwise overlap. To estimate diversity, the Chao1, ChaoE, Efron-Thisted, Shannon and inverse Simpson indices were applied, and diversity was also estimated on datasets down-sampled to the smallest sample. Repertoire overlap was assessed by strict matching of CDR3 nucleotide sequence, V gene and J gene, and clustering was done by Jaccard-based multidimensional scaling. On average, thymus samples yielded roughly 800,000 unique TCRB clonotypes, whereas blood samples yielded 70,000 to 100,000.

Sequenced material: thymocytes. This TCR was recovered from a girl in the first two years of life with a congenital heart defect. Donor details come from another sample of the same person, matched by shared clones. The chain is made from TRBV5-8 and TRBJ1-2; TRBD1 reflects the table's D call only, with no check against the DNA. This receptor has the CDR3 CASSFGPHEAGTGAGML.